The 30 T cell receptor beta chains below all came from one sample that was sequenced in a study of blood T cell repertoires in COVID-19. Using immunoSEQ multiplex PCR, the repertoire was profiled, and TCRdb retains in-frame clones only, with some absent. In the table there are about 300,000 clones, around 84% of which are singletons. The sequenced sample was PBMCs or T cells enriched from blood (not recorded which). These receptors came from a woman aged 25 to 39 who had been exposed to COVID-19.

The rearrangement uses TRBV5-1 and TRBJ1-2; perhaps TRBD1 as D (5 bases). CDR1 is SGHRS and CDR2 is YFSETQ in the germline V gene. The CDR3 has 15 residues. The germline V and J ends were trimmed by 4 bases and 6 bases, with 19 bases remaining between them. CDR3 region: CASSQDPQGRDGYTF. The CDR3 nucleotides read TGCGCCAGCAGCCAGGACCCGCAGGGAAGGGATGGCTACACCTTC.

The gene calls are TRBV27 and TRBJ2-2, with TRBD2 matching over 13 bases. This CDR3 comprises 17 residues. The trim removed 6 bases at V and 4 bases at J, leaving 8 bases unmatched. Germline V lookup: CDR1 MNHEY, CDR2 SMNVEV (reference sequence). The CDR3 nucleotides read TGTGCCAGCAGCTCGTTAGGGACTAGCGGGGTCACCGGGGAGCTGTTTTTT. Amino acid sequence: CASSSLGTSGVTGELFF.

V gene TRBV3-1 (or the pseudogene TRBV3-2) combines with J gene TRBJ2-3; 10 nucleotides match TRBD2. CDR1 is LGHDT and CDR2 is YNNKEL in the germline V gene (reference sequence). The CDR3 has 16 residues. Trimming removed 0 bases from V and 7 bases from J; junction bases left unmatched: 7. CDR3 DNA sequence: TGTGCCAGCAGCCAAGATAGGAGCGGGGGGGCGAATACGCAGTATTTT. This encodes CASSQDRSGGANTQYF.

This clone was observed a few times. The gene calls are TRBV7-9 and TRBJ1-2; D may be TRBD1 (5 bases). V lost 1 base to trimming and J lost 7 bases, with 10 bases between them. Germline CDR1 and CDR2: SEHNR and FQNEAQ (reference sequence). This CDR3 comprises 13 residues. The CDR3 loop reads CASSLGDYPGYTF. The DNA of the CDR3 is TGTGCCAGCAGCTTAGGGGACTATCCTGGCTACACCTTC.

Here the CDR3 DNA reads TGTGCCAGCAGCCCCGGGGAAAAAGAGACCCAGTACTTC. Translation gives CASSPGEKETQYF. The chain recombines TRBV3-1 (or the pseudogene TRBV3-2) with TRBJ2-5; weak D call: TRBD2 (5 bases). Trimming took off 4 bases at V and 3 bases at J, with 9 bases between the two ends. The CDR3 contains 13 residues. The germline V gene encodes CDR1 LGHDT and CDR2 YNNKEL (reference sequence).

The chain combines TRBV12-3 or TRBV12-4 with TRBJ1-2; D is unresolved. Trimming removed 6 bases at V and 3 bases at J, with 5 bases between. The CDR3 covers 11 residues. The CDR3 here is CASSSDYGYTF. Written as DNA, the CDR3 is TGTGCCAGCAGCTCCGACTATGGCTACACCTTC.

The CDR3 nucleotides are TGTGCCTGGAGTCGAGTAGCGGGAGTAGTAGAGACCCAGTACTTC. Translating gives CAWSRVAGVVETQYF. This sequence joins TRBV30 and TRBJ2-5; 9 bases fit TRBD2. Looked up from germline, CDR1 is GTSNPN and CDR2 is SVGIG (reference sequence). The CDR3 covers 15 residues. V lost 2 bases, J lost 4 bases, and 8 bases stayed unmatched.

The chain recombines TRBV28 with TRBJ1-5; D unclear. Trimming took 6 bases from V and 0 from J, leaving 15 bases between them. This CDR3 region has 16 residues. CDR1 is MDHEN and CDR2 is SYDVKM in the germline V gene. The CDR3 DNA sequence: TGTGCCAGCAGCATGGTAGGAGGAGGTAGCAATCAGCCCCAGCATTTT. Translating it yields CASSMVGGGSNQPQHF.

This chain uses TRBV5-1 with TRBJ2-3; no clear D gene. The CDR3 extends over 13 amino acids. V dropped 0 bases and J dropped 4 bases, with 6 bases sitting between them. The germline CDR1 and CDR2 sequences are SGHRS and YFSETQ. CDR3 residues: CASSLETSDTQYF. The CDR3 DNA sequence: TGCGCCAGCAGCTTGGAGACATCAGATACGCAGTATTTT.

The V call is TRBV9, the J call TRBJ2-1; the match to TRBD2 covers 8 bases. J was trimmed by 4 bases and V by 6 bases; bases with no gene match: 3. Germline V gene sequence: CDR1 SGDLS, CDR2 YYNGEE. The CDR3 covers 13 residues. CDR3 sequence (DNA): TGTGCCAGCAACTCGGGGGGGTACAATGAGCAGTTCTTC. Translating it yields CASNSGGYNEQFF.

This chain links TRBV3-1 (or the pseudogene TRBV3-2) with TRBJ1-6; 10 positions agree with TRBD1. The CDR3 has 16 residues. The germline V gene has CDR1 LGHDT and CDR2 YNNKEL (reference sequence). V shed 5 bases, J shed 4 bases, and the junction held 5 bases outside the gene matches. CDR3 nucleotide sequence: TGTGCCAGCAGCGCCCGGGACAGGGGTTATAATTCACCCCTCCACTTT. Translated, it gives CASSARDRGYNSPLHF.

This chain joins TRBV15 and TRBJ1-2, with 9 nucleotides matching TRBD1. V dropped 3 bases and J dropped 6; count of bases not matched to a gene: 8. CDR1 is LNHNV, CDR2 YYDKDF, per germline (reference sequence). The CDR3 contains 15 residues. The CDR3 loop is CATSRDRGPENGYTF. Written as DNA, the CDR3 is TGTGCCACCAGCAGGGACAGGGGACCGGAGAATGGCTACACCTTC.

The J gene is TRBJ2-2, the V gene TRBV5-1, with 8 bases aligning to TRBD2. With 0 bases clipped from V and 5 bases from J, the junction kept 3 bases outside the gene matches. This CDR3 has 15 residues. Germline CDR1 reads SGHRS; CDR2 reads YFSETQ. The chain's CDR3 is CASSLGLAPTGELFF. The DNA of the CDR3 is TGCGCCAGCAGCTTGGGACTAGCGCCTACCGGGGAGCTGTTTTTT.

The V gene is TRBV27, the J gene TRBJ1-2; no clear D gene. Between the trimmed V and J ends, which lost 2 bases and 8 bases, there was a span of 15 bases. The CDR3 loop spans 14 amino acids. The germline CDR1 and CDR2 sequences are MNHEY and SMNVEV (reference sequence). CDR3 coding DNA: TGTGCCAGCAGTTTACTTGGCAGACGAGGAGGCTACACCTTC. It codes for CASSLLGRRGGYTF.

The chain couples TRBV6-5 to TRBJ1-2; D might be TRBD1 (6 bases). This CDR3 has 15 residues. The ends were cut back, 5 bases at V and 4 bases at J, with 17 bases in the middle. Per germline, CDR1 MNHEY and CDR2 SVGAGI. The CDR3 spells CASSTDRSPAYGYTF. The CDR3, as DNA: TGTGCCAGCAGTACCGACAGGAGCCCAGCCTATGGCTACACCTTC.

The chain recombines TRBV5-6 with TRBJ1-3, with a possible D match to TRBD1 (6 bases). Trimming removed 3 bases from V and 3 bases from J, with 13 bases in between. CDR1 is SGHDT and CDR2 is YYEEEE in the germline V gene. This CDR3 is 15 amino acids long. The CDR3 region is CASSSAGAYGNTIYF. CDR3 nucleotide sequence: TGTGCCAGCAGCTCTGCAGGGGCTTATGGAAACACCATATATTTT.

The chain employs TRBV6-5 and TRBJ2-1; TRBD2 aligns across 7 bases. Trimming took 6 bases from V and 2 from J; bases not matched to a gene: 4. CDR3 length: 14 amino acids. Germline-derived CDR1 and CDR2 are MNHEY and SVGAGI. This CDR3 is CASSREVPYNEQFF. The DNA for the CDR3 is TGTGCCAGCAGCCGGGAGGTTCCCTACAATGAGCAGTTCTTC.

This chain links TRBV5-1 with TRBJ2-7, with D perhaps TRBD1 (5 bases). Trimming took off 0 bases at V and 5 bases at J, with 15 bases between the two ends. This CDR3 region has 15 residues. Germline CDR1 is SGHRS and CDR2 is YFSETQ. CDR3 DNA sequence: TGCGCCAGCAGCTTGGTAGGGGCCCCTGGGAACGAGCAGTACTTC. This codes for CASSLVGAPGNEQYF.

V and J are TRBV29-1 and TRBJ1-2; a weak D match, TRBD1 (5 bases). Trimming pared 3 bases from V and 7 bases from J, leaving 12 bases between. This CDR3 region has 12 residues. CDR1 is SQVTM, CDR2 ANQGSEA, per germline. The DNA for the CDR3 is TGCAGCGTTGACAGTGGTAGGGGTGGCTACACCTTC. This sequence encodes CSVDSGRGGYTF.

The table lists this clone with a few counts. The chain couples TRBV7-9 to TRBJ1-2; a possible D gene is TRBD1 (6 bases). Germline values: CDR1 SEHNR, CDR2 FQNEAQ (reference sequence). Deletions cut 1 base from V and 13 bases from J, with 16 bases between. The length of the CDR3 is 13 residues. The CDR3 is CASSLVSSGAGTF. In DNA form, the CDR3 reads TGTGCCAGCAGCTTAGTTAGCTCAGGGGCGGGCACCTTC.

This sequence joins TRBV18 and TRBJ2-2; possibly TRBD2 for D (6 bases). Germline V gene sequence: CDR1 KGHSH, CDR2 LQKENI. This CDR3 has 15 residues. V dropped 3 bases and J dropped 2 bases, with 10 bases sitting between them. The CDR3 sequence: CASSPAAGNTGELFF. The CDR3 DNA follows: TGTGCCAGCTCACCCGCAGCGGGTAACACCGGGGAGCTGTTTTTT.

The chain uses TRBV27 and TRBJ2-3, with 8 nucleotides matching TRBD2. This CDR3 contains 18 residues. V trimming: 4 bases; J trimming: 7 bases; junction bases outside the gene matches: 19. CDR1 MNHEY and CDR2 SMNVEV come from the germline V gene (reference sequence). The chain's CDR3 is CASSSLPRTSTISHTQYF. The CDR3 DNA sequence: TGTGCCAGCAGTTCACTACCTAGGACTAGCACAATTTCCCATACGCAGTATTTT.

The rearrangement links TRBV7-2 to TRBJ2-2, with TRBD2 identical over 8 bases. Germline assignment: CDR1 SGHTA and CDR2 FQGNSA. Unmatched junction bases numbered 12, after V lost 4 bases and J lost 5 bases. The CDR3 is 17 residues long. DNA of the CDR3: TGTGCCAGCAGCTCTAGTCCGGGACTAGGGGTAACCGGGGAGCTGTTTTTT. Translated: CASSSSPGLGVTGELFF.

CDR3 sequence reads: CASSPGDPYEQYF. The CDR3 region has the DNA TGTGCCAGCAGTCCAGGGGACCCCTACGAGCAGTACTTC. The chain uses TRBV28 and TRBJ2-7; D might be TRBD1 (6 bases). The CDR3 consists of 13 residues. The V gene lost 5 bases and the J gene lost 2 bases, with 10 bases spanning the gap. Germline values: CDR1 MDHEN, CDR2 SYDVKM.

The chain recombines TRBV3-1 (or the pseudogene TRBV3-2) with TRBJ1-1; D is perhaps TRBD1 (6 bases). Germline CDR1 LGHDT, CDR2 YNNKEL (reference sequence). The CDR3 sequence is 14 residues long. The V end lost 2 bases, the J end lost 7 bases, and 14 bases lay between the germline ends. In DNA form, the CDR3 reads TGTGCCAGCAGCCAAAAAGGGGGTAAGATTGAAGCTTTCTTT. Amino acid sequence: CASSQKGGKIEAFF.

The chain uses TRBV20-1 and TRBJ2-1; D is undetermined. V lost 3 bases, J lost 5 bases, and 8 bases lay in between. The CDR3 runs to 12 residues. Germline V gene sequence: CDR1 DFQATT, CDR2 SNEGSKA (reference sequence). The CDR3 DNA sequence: TGCAGTGCTAGTGCTGTTCACAATGAGCAGTTCTTC. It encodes CSASAVHNEQFF.

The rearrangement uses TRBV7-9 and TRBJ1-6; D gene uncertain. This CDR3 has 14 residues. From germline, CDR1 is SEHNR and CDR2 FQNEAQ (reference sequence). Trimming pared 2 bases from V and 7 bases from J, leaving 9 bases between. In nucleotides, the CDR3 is TGTGCCAGCAGCTTACGTGGGGAGAATTCACCCCTCCACTTT. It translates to CASSLRGENSPLHF.

This CDR3 is CASSRSREEVLPGGNTIYF. The CDR3 nucleotides read TGCGCCAGCAGCCGATCCCGGGAGGAAGTATTACCGGGTGGAAACACCATATATTTT. The chain couples TRBV4-1 to TRBJ1-3; D is unresolved. Germline V lookup: CDR1 MGHRA, CDR2 YSYEKL. This CDR3 is 19 amino acids long. Trimming cost V 4 bases and J 3 bases, with 25 bases left between them.

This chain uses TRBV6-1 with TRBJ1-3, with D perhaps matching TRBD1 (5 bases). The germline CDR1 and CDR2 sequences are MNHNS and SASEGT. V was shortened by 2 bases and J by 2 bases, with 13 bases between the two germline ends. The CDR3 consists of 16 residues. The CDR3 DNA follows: TGTGCCAGCAGTGAAAAAAGGACAAGGCCTGGAAACACCATATATTTT. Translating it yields CASSEKRTRPGNTIYF.

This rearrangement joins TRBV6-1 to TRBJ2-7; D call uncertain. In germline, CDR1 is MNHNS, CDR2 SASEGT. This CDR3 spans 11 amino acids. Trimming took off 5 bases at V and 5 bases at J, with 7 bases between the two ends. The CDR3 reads CASSYIDEQYF. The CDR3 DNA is TGTGCCAGCAGTTATATCGACGAGCAGTACTTC.